This T cell receptor (beta chain) came from a study of T cell changes during pregnancy in multiple sclerosis. The CDR3 extends over 12 amino acids. Germline CDR1 SEHNR, CDR2 FQNEAQ (reference sequence). Deletions cut 7 bases from V and 6 bases from J, with 12 bases between. Some clones are missing from TCRdb's copy, which holds only in-frame ones; the method was immunoSEQ multiplex PCR. The table records about 28,000 clones, roughly 89% of them present only once. This clone has only a few counts. The clonotype was recovered from a female donor with multiple sclerosis, enrolled in a pregnancy study. The gene calls are TRBV7-9 and TRBJ1-2, with D uncertain. Source: CD4+ T cells from peripheral blood mononuclear cells, taken in the second trimester of pregnancy. The CDR3 loop is CASTWRGNGYTF. The CDR3, as DNA: TGTGCCAGCACCTGGAGAGGGAATGGCTACACCTTC.